This T cell receptor (beta chain) originates from a study of T cells in Graves' hyperthyroidism and ophthalmopathy. The cohort's ophthalmopathy patients, a group with duration under 3 months, had a Clinical Activity Score of at least 3 and a NOSPECS grade of at least 4. Every diagnosis used clinical symptoms, serum thyroxine and TRAb, thyroid ultrasound and orbital computed tomography. V shed 0 bases and J shed 4 bases, with 9 bases lying between them. The CDR3 extends over 14 amino acids. Germline CDR1 reads MNHNS; CDR2 reads SASEGT. Amplification of TCR beta CDR3 regions was performed using RNA transcripts as template. The HTBI set primed first-round TCR CDR3 RT-PCR. TCRdb re-derived calls from the multiplex PCR reads in MiXCR, one entry per CDR3 protein. The sample carries a few hundred thousand distinct CDR3 sequences, around a sixth recorded once. General observations from the study: In the blood, most expanded thyroid clonotypes above 0.001 appeared as well.

This clonotype was seen many times. Its antigen remains unidentified. This TCR was sampled from a man younger than 30 with Graves' ophthalmopathy. This chain joins TRBV6-1 and TRBJ1-2, with D uncertain. Sequences were obtained from blood. DNA for the CDR3: TGTGCCAGCAGTGAAGCTTCGTTGGGCTATGGCTACACCTTC. Amino acids: CASSEASLGYGYTF.